Following are 9 T cell receptor beta chains from one sample sequenced in a study of blood T cell repertoires in COVID-19. Generated by immunoSEQ multiplex PCR, the TCRdb table keeps only in-frame clones and is missing some. This table holds fewer than 150,000 clones, about four fifths found once. The sample comprised peripheral blood. Receptors were obtained from a man older than 75 with acute or convalescent COVID-19.

This rearrangement joins TRBV6-5 to TRBJ1-2, with D unresolved. CDR3 size: 13 residues. V shed 7 bases and J shed 0 bases, with 9 bases lying between them. Germline assignment: CDR1 MNHEY and CDR2 SVGAGI. CDR3 bases: TGTGCCAGCACGTACAGATCTAACTATGGCTACACCTTC. It specifies CASTYRSNYGYTF.

The V and J genes are TRBV6-1 and TRBJ2-3; 10 bases align to TRBD2. CDR1 is MNHNS, CDR2 SASEGT, per germline. The CDR3 contains 17 residues. V shed 2 bases, J shed 6 bases, and the junction held 11 bases outside the gene matches. CDR3 DNA sequence: TGTGCCAGCAGTGAAATGGCTAGCGGGGGCCTACGTGATACGCAGTATTTT. It is translated as CASSEMASGGLRDTQYF.

The CDR3 DNA sequence: TGTGCCAGTAGTATTCGGGACAGCTATAGCAATCAGCCCCAGCATTTT. Protein sequence: CASSIRDSYSNQPQHF. This chain connects TRBV19 to TRBJ1-5; 7 bases fit TRBD1. The CDR3 sequence is 16 residues long. V was clipped by 3 bases and J by 0 bases; unmatched bases: 5. CDR1 and CDR2 (germline): LNHDA, SQIVND (reference sequence). Using reference TRBV19 and TRBJ1-5 for the parts outside the CDR3, the full variable domain is DGGITQSPKYLFRKEGQNVTLSCEQNLNHDAMYWYRQDPGQGLRLIYYSQIVNDFQKGDIAEGYSVSREKKESFPLTVTSAQKNPTAFYLCASSIRDSYSNQPQHFGDGTRLSIL.

This clone was counted at least ten times. The V and J genes are TRBV5-6 and TRBJ1-1, with D unclear. This CDR3 region has 14 residues. CDR1 and CDR2 from the germline V gene are SGHDT and YYEEEE. V shed 1 base and J shed 4 bases, with 11 bases lying between them. CDR3 residues: CASSLSHLFTEAFF. CDR3 nucleotide sequence: TGTGCCAGCAGCTTGTCACACCTGTTCACTGAAGCTTTCTTT.

The V gene is TRBV7-2, the J gene TRBJ1-2; 7 positions match TRBD1. The CDR3 length is 16 residues. Germline loops: CDR1 SGHTA, CDR2 FQGNSA. The J segment lost 0 bases and the V segment lost 1 base, leaving 5 bases of the junction unmatched. CDR3 nucleotides: TGTGCCAGCAGCTTAGGGGGGACAGCAGCTAACTATGGCTACACCTTC. It specifies CASSLGGTAANYGYTF.

This sequence joins TRBV5-1 and TRBJ1-6; D may be TRBD1 (5 bases). With 4 bases removed from V and 7 bases from J, the gap between germline ends came to 15 bases. The CDR3 sequence is 15 residues long. Germline CDR1 reads SGHRS; CDR2 reads YFSETQ. CDR3 sequence (DNA): TGCGCCAGCAGCCCGGGCGGGGGGTGGAATTCACCCCTCCACTTT. Amino acid sequence: CASSPGGGWNSPLHF.

This chain connects TRBV7-2 to TRBJ2-1; possibly TRBD2 for D (7 bases). The V and J ends lost 0 bases and 8 bases respectively, with 14 bases between them. This CDR3 is 15 amino acids long. Per germline, CDR1 SGHTA and CDR2 FQGNSA. CDR3 loop: CASSLAGGLFDEQFF. CDR3 DNA: TGTGCCAGCAGCTTAGCGGGGGGGCTATTTGATGAGCAGTTCTTC.

J is TRBJ2-7 and V is TRBV28; 9 bases line up with TRBD2. J lost 9 bases, V lost 7 bases, and 19 bases had no gene match. This CDR3 has 16 residues. The germline CDR1 and CDR2 sequences are MDHEN and SYDVKM. The CDR3 reads CASTRPGFGGGAGQYF. CDR3 in DNA: TGTGCCAGCACCCGTCCGGGGTTCGGCGGGGGGGCCGGGCAGTACTTC.

The V gene is TRBV6-5, the J gene TRBJ1-5; TRBD1 agrees at 7 bases. J was trimmed by 4 bases and V by 6 bases; bases with no gene match: 9. CDR3 length equals 15 residues. Germline V gene lookup returns CDR1 MNHEY and CDR2 SVGAGI. CDR3 protein: CASRGTGQLNQPQHF. The CDR3 nucleotides are TGTGCCAGCAGAGGCACGGGACAGCTGAATCAGCCCCAGCATTTT.